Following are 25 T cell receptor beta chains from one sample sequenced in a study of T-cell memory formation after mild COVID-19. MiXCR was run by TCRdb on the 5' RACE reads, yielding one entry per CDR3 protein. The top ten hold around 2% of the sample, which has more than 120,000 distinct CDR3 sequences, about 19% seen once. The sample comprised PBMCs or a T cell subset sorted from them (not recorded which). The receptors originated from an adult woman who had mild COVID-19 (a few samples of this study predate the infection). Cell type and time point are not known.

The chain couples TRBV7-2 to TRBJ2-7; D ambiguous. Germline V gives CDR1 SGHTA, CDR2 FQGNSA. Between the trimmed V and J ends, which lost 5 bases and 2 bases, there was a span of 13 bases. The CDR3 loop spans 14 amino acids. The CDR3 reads CASSRYDGPYEQYF. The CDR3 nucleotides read TGTGCCAGCAGCCGCTACGACGGTCCCTACGAGCAGTACTTC.

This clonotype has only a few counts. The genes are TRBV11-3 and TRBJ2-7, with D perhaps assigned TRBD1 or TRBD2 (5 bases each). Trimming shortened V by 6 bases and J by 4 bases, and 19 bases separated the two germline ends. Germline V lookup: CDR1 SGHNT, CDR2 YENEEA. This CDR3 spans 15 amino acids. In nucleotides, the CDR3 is TGTGCCAGCAGGAGAGGTGGGGGTAAAGGATACGAGCAGTACTTC. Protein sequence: CASRRGGGKGYEQYF.

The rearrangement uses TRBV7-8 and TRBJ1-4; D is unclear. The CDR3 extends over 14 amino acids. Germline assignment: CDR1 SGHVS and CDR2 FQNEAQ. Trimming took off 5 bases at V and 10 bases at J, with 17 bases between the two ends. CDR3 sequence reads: CASSPREGSGKLFF. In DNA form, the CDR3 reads TGTGCCAGCAGCCCAAGGGAAGGTTCTGGAAAACTGTTTTTT.

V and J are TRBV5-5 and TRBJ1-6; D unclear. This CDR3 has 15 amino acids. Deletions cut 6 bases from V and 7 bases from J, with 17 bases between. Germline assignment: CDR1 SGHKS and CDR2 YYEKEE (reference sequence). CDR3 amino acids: CASTSLPGKNSPLHF. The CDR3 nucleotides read TGTGCCAGCACTTCTCTCCCGGGAAAAAATTCACCCCTCCACTTT.

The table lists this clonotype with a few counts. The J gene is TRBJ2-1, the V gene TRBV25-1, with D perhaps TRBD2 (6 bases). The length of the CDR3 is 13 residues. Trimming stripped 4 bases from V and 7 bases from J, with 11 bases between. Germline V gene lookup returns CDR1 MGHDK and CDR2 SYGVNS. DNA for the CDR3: TGTGCCAGCAGTGGGATCCGGGGGAATGAGCAGTTCTTC. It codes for CASSGIRGNEQFF.

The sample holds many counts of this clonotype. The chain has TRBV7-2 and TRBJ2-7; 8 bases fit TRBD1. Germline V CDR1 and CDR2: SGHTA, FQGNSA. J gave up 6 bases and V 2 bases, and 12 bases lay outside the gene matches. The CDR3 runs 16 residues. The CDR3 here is CASSLRTGTGGGEQYF. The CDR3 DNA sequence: TGTGCCAGCAGCTTAAGGACAGGGACGGGTGGAGGCGAGCAGTACTTC.

CDR3 region: CASSSQRQGGTEAFF. CDR3 nucleotide sequence: TGTGCCAGCAGCTCGCAGCGACAGGGTGGCACTGAAGCTTTCTTT. The chain combines TRBV11-2 with TRBJ1-1; 7 bases agree with TRBD1. The CDR3 sequence is 15 residues long. Trimming cost V 4 bases and J 4 bases; bases outside gene matches: 9. Looked up from germline, CDR1 is SGHAT and CDR2 is FQNNGV.

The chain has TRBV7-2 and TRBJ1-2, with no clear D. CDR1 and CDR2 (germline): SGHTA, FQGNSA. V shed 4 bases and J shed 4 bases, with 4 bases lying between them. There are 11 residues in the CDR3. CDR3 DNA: TGTGCCAGCAGCTCGACCTATGGCTACACCTTC. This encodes CASSSTYGYTF.

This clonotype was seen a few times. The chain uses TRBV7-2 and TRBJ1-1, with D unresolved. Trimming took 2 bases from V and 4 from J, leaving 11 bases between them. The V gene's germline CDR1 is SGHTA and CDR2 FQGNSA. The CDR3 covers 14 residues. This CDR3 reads CASSLRRRSTEAFF. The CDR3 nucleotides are TGTGCCAGCAGCTTACGCCGCAGATCCACTGAAGCTTTCTTT.

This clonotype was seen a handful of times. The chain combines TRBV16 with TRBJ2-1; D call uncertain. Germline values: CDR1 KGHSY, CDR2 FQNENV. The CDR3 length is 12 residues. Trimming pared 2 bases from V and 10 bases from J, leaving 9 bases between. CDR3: CASSQGPREQFF. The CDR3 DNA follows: TGTGCCAGCAGCCAAGGGCCCCGGGAGCAGTTCTTC.

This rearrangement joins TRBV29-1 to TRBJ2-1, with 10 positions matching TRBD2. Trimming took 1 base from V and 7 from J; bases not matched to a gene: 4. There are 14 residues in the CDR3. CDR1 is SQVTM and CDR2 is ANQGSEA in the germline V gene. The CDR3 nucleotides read TGCAGCGTTGAAGGCAGCGGGAGGGTTAATGAGCAGTTCTTC. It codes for CSVEGSGRVNEQFF.

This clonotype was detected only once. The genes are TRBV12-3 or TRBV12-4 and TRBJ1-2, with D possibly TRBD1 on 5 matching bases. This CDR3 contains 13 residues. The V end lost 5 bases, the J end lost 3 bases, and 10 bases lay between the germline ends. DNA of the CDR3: TGTGCCAGCAGTCCGGAGGGGTACTATGGCTACACCTTC. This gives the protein CASSPEGYYGYTF.

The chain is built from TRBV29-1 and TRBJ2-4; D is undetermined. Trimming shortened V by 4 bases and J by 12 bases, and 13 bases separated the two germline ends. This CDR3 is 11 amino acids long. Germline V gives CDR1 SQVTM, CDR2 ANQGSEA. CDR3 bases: TGCAGCGTTGGTTCCCGGACCAATCAGTACTTC. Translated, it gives CSVGSRTNQYF.

The CDR3 DNA is TGTGCCAGCAGCCGACTACAGGGGACCAACTACGAGCAGTACTTC. Amino acid sequence: CASSRLQGTNYEQYF. V is TRBV9 and J is TRBJ2-7; 7 bases map to TRBD1. This CDR3 has 15 residues. Germline assignment: CDR1 SGDLS and CDR2 YYNGEE. The ends lost 4 bases at V and 3 bases at J; junction bases unmatched: 10.

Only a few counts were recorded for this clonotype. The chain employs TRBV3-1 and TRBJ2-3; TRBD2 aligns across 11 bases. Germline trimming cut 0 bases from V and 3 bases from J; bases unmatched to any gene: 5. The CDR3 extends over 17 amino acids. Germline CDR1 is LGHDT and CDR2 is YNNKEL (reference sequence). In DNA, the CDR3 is TGTGCCAGCAGCCAAGAGATTAGCGGGGGGGTAACAGATACGCAGTATTTT. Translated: CASSQEISGGVTDTQYF.

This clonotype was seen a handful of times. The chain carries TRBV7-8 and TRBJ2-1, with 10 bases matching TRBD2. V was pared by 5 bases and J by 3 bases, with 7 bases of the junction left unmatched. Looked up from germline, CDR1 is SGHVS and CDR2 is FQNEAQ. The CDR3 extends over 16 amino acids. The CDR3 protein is CASSPQLAGLYNEQFF. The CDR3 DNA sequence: TGTGCCAGCAGCCCCCAACTAGCGGGACTCTACAATGAGCAGTTCTTC.

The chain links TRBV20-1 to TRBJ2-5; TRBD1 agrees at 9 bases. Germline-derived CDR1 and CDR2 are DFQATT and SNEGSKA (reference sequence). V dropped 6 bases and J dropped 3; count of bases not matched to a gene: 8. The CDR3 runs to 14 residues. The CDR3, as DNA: TGCAGTGCAGGGGACAGGGCAAGCAAAGAGACCCAGTACTTC. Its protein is CSAGDRASKETQYF.

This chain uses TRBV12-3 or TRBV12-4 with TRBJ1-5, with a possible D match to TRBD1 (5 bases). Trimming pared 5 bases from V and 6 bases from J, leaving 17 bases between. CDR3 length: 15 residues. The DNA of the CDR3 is TGTGCCAGCAGTCGGAGAAAGGGCGGGGGTCAGCCCCAGCATTTT. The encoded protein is CASSRRKGGGQPQHF.

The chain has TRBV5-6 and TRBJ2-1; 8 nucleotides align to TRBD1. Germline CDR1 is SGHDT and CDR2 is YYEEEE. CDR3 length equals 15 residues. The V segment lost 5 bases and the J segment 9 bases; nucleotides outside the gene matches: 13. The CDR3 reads CASRPDRGSVSEQFF. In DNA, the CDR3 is TGTGCCAGCAGACCCGACAGGGGCAGTGTAAGTGAGCAGTTCTTC.

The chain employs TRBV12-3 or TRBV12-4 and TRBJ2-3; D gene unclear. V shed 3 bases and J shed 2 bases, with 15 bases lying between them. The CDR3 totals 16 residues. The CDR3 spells CASSLGSPGSTDTQYF. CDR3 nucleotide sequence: TGTGCCAGCAGTTTGGGGTCCCCTGGTTCCACAGATACGCAGTATTTT.

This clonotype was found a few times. The CDR3, as DNA: TGCGCCAGCAGCCAAGATCTACAAGGGAGTCGCGAAAAACTGTTTTTT. This codes for CASSQDLQGSREKLFF. The chain is built from TRBV4-1 and TRBJ1-4; D call uncertain. The V gene lost 0 bases and the J gene lost 8 bases, with 16 bases spanning the gap. The CDR3 has 16 residues. Germline CDR1 MGHRA, CDR2 YSYEKL.

CDR3 sequence (DNA): TGTGCCAGCAGCATAACAGGGGACTCCTACAATGAGCAGTTCTTC. Amino acid sequence: CASSITGDSYNEQFF. The V and J genes are TRBV6-5 and TRBJ2-1, with 7 positions matching TRBD1. V lost 6 bases to trimming and J lost 0 bases; unmatched junction nucleotides: 5. Germline CDR1 reads MNHEY; CDR2 reads SVGAGI. The CDR3 runs to 15 residues.

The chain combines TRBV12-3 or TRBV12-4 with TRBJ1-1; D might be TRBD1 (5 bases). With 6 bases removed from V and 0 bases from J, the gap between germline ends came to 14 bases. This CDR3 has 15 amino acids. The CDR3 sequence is CASRQLGGLNTEAFF. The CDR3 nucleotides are TGTGCCAGCAGACAACTGGGGGGACTGAACACTGAAGCTTTCTTT.

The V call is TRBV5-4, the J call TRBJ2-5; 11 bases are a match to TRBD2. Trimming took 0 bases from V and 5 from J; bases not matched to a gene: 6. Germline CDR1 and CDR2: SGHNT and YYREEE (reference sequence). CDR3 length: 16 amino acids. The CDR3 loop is CASSLVAGGPRETQYF. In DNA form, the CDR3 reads TGTGCCAGCAGCTTGGTAGCGGGGGGGCCGAGGGAGACCCAGTACTTC.

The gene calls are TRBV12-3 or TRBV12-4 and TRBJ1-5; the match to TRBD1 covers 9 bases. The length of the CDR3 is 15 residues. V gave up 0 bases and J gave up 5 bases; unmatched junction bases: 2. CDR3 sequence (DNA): TGTGCCAGCAGTTTAGCACAGGGGGCTTATCAGCCCCAGCATTTT. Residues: CASSLAQGAYQPQHF.